Listed below are T cell receptor beta chains from one sample, sequenced in a study of blood T cell repertoires in COVID-19. The repertoire was sequenced with immunoSEQ multiplex PCR; TCRdb's copy has only in-frame clones and lacks some. The sample lists 200,000 to 250,000 clones, over 65% occurring once. The source material was PBMCs or T cells enriched from blood (not recorded which). The receptors were sampled from a woman in her fifties or sixties who had recovered from COVID-19. Each CDR3 is given with its conserved first and last residue. A D gene is named only where the DNA matches it firmly. Clone size appears in some rows only: once, few, many, or a class for an expanded clone.

D gene,V gene,J gene,clone size,CDR3 protein,CDR3 DNA
.,TRBV2,TRBJ1-6,few,CASSASGRGASPLHF,TGTGCCAGCAGTGCGAGTGGACGGGGGGCTTCACCCCTCCACTTT
.,TRBV3-1/TRBV3-2,TRBJ1-5,.,CASSFATGLDQPQHF,TGTGCCAGCAGCTTCGCCACAGGGTTGGATCAGCCCCAGCATTTT
TRBD1,TRBV18,TRBJ1-1,.,CASSPSGTGVVEAFF,TGTGCCAGCTCACCATCCGGGACAGGGGTGGTTGAAGCTTTCTTT
.,TRBV5-1,TRBJ1-4,.,CASSSDTEKLFF,TGCGCCAGCAGCTCGGACACAGAAAAACTGTTTTTT
.,TRBV7-9,TRBJ1-4,.,CASSLAAGIHEKLFF,TGTGCCAGCAGCTTAGCAGCAGGTATACATGAAAAACTGTTTTTT
.,TRBV4-3,TRBJ1-3,.,CASSQDLSGNTIYF,TGCGCCAGCAGCCAAGATCTCTCTGGAAACACCATATATTTT
TRBD2,TRBV4-2,TRBJ2-1,.,CASSQVGLAGDGGNEQFF,TGTGCCAGCAGCCAAGTGGGACTAGCGGGAGACGGGGGCAATGAGCAGTTCTTC
.,TRBV5-4,TRBJ1-1,.,CASSLGGGGTEAFF,TGTGCCAGCAGCTTAGGAGGGGGGGGTACTGAAGCTTTCTTT
.,TRBV7-8,TRBJ1-3,.,CASSAANRVGNTIYF,TGTGCCAGCAGCGCAGCGAACAGGGTCGGAAACACCATATATTTT
TRBD1,TRBV5-4,TRBJ1-1,.,CASSLADRDTEAFF,TGTGCCAGCAGCTTGGCGGACAGGGACACTGAAGCTTTCTTT
TRBD2,TRBV25-1,TRBJ2-2,few,CASSEFGGAYDTGELFF,TGTGCCAGCAGTGAATTCGGGGGGGCATATGACACCGGGGAGCTGTTTTTT
TRBD1,TRBV7-2,TRBJ1-5,.,CASSLTDRDQPQHF,TGTGCCAGCAGCTTAACCGACAGGGATCAGCCCCAGCATTTT
TRBD1,TRBV19,TRBJ2-7,few,CASTTGTGLYEQYF,TGTGCCAGTACGACCGGGACAGGGCTCTACGAGCAGTACTTC
.,TRBV6-4,TRBJ1-1,.,CASSAQTGTEAFF,TGTGCCAGCAGTGCCCAGACGGGCACTGAAGCTTTCTTT
TRBD1,TRBV6-4,TRBJ2-6,.,CASSDTWTGASGANVLTF,TGTGCCAGCAGTGACACGTGGACAGGGGCCTCTGGGGCCAACGTCCTGACTTTC